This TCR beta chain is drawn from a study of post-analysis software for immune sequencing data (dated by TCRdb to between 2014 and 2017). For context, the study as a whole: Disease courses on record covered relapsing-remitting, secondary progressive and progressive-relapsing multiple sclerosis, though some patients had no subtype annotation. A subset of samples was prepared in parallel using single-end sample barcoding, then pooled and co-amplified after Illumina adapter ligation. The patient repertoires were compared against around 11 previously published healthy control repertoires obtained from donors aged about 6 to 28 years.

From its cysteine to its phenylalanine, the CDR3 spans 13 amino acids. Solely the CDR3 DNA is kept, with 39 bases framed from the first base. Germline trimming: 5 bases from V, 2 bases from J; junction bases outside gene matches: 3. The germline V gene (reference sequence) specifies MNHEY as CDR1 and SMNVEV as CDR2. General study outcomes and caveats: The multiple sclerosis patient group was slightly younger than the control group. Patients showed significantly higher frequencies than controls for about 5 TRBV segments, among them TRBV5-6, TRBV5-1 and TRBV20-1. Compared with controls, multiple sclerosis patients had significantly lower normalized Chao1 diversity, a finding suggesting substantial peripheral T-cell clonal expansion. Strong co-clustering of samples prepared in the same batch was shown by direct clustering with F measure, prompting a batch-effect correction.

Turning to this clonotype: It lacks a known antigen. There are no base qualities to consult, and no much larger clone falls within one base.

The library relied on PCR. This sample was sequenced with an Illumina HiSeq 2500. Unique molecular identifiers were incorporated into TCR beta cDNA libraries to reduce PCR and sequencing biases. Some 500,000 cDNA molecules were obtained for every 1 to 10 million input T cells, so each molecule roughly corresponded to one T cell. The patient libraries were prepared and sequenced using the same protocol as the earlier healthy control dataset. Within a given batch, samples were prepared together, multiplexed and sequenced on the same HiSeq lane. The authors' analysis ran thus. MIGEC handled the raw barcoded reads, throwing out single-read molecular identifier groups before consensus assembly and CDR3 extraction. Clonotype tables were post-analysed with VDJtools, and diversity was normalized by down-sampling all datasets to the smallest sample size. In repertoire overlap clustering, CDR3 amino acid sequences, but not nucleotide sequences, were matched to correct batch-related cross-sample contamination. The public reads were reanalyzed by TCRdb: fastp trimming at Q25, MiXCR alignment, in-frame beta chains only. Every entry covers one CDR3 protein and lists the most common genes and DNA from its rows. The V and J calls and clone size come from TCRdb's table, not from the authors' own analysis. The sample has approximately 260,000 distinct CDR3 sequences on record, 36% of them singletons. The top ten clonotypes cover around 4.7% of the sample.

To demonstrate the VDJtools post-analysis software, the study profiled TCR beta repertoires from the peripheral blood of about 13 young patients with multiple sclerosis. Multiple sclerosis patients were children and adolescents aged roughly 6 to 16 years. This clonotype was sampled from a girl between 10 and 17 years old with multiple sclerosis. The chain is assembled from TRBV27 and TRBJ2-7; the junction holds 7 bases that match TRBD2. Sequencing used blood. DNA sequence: TGTGCCAGCAGTGACGCGGGGGCCTACGAGCAGTACTTC. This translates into CASSDAGAYEQYF.